This T cell receptor beta chain was recovered during a study of cytomegalovirus exposure and HLA in healthy donors. Assay: immunoSEQ multiplex PCR; the TCRdb copy retains only in-frame clones and omits some. The table shows 250,000 to 400,000 clones, with 88% occurring only once. Separate from the approximately 670-subject first cohort, the 120-subject validation cohort was the one that the donors belonged to. This CDR3 contains 15 residues. V was trimmed by 0 bases and J by 3 bases, leaving 12 bases between them. CDR1 MNHNS and CDR2 SASEGT come from the germline V gene. The clonotype comes from a young man in good health and CMV-seronegative. The specimen was PBMCs. The chain employs TRBV6-1 and TRBJ2-7; possibly TRBD1 for D (6 bases). CDR3 DNA sequence: TGTGCCAGCAGTGAAGCAGTACAGGGCTTCTACGAGCAGTACTTC. The encoded protein is CASSEAVQGFYEQYF.